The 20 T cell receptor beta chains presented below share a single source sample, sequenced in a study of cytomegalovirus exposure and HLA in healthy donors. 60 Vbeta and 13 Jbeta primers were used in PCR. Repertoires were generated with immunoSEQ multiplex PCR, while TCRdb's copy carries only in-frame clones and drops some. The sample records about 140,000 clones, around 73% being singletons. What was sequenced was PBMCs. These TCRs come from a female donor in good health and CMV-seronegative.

The chain's CDR3 is CASSVAPTGNTEAFF. The CDR3 nucleotides are TGTGCCAGCAGCGTAGCCCCCACAGGGAACACTGAAGCTTTCTTT. The chain joins TRBV9 to TRBJ1-1; D may be TRBD1 (5 bases). V gave up 0 bases and J gave up 1 base, with 10 bases separating them. CDR3 size: 15 residues. Per germline, CDR1 SGDLS and CDR2 YYNGEE. The full variable domain, with the rest looked up from reference TRBV9 and TRBJ1-1, is DSGVTQTPKHLITATGQRVTLRCSPRSGDLSVYWYQQSLDQGLQFLIQYYNGEERAKGNILERFSAQQFPDLHSELNLSSLELGDSALYFCASSVAPTGNTEAFFGQGTRLTVV.

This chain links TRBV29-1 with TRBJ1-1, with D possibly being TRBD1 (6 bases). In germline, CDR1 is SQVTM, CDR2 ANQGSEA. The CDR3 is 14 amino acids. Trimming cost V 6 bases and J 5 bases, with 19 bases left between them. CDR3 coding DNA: TGCAGCGTCCCTCGCCAGGGGCAGCTGACTGAAGCTTTCTTT. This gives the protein CSVPRQGQLTEAFF. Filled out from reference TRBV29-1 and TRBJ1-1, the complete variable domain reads SAVISQKPSRDICQRGTSLTIQCQVDSQVTMMFWYRQQPGQSLTLIATANQGSEATYESGFVIDKFPISRPNLTFSTLTVSNMSPEDSSIYLCSVPRQGQLTEAFFGQGTRLTVV.

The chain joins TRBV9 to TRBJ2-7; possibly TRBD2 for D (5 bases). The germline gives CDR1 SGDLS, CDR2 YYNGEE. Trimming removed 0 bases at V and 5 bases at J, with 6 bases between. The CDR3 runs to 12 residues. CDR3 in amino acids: CASSVDGDEQYF. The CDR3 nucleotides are TGTGCCAGCAGCGTAGACGGGGACGAGCAGTACTTC.

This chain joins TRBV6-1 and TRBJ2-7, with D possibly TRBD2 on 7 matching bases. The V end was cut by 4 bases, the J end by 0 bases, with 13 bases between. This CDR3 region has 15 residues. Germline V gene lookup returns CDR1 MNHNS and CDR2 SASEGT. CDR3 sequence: CASSVGGADSYEQYF. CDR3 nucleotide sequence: TGTGCCAGCAGTGTAGGGGGGGCGGACTCCTACGAGCAGTACTTC.

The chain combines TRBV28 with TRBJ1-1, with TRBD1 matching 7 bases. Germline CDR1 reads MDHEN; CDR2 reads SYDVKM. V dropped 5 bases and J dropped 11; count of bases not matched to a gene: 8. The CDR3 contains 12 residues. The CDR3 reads CASSLGGLGAFF. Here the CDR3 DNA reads TGTGCCAGCAGTCTAGGGGGCTTAGGGGCTTTCTTT.

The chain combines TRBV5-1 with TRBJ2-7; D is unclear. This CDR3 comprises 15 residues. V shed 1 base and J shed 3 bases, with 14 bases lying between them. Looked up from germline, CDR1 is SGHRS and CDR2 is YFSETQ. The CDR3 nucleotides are TGCGCCAGCAGCTTGTTTAAAGCCCCTTACTACGAGCAGTACTTC. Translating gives CASSLFKAPYYEQYF.

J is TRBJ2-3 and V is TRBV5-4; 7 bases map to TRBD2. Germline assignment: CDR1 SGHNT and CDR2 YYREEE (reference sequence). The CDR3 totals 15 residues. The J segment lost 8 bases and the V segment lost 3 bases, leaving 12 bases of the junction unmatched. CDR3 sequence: CASSSKAGERVTQYF. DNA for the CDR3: TGTGCCAGCAGCTCTAAGGCGGGAGAGAGGGTTACGCAGTATTTT.

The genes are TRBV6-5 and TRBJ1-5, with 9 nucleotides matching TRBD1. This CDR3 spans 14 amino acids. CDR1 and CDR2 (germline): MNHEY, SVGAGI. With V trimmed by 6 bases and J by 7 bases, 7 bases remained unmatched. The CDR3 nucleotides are TGTGCCAGCAGGGGACAGGGTGTAAGGCAGCCCCAGCATTTT. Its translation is CASRGQGVRQPQHF.

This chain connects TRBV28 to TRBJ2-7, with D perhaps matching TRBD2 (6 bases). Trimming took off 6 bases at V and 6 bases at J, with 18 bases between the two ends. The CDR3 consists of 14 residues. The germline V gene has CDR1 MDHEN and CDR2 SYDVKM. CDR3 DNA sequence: TGTGCCAGCAGAGGTGAATCCTCAGCGGGCGAGCAGTACTTC. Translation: CASRGESSAGEQYF.

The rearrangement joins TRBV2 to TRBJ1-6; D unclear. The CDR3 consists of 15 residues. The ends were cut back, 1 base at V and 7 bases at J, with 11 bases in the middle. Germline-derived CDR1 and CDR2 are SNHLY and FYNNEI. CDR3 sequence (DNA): TGTGCCAGCAGTGAAGATCGCCAGAAAAATTCACCCCTCCACTTT. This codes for CASSEDRQKNSPLHF.

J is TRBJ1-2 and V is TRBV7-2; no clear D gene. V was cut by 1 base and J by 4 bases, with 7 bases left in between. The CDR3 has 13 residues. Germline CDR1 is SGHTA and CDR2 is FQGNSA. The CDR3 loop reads CASSLGAAYGYTF. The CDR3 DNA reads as TGTGCCAGCAGCTTAGGGGCAGCCTATGGCTACACCTTC.

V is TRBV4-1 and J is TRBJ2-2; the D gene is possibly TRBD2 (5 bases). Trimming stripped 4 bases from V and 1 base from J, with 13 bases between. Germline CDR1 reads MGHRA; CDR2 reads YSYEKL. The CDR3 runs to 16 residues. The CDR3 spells CASSLAGIKNTGELFF. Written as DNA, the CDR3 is TGCGCCAGCAGCCTAGCCGGGATTAAGAACACCGGGGAGCTGTTTTTT.

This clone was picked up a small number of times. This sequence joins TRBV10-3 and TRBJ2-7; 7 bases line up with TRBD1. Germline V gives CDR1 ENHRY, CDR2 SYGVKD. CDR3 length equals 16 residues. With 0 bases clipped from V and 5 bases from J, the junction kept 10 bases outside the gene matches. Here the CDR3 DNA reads TGTGCCATCAGTGAGTCTGGAAGGGGACAGAGGGACGAGCAGTACTTC. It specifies CAISESGRGQRDEQYF.

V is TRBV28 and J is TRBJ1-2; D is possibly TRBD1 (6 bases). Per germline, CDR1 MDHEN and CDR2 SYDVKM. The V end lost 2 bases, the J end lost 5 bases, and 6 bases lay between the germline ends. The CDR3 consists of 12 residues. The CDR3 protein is CASSLQGYGYTF. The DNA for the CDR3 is TGTGCCAGCAGTTTACAGGGGTATGGCTACACCTTC.

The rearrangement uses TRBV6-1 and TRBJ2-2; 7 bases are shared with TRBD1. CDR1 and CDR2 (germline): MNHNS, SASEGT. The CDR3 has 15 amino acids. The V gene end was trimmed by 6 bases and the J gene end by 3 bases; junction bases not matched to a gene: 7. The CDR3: CASRRGRSDTGELFF. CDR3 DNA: TGTGCCAGCAGGAGGGGGCGCTCAGACACCGGGGAGCTGTTTTTT.

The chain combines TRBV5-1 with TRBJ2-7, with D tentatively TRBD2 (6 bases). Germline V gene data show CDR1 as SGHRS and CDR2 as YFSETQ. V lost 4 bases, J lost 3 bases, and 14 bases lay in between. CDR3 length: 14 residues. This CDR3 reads CASSPLGRNYEQYF. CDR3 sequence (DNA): TGCGCCAGCAGCCCCCTCGGGAGAAACTACGAGCAGTACTTC.

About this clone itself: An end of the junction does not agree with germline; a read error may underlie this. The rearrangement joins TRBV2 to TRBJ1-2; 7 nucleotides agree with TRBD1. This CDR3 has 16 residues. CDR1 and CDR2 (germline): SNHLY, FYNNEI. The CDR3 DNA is TGTGCCAGCAGAGTCACAGGGGCCGCTGAAAACTATGGCTACCCCTTC. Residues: CASRVTGAAENYGYPF.

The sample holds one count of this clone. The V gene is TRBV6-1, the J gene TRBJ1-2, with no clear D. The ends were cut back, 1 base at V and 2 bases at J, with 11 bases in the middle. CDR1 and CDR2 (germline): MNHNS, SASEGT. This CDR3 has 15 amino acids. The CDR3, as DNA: TGTGCCAGCAGTGAAGATTCAGGCAGAAACTATGGCTACACCTTC. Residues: CASSEDSGRNYGYTF.

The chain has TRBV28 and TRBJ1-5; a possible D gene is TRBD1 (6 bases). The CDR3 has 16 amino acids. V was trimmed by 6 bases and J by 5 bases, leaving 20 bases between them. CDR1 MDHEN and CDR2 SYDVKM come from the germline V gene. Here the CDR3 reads CASSGPGEAIDQPQHF. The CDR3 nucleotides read TGTGCCAGCAGCGGTCCAGGGGAAGCGATCGATCAGCCCCAGCATTTT.

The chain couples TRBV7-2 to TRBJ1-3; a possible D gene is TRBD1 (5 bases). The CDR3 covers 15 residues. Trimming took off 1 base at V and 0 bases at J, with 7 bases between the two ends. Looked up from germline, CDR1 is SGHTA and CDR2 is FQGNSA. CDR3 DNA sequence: TGTGCCAGCAGCTTAGTGACAGACTCTGGAAACACCATATATTTT. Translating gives CASSLVTDSGNTIYF.